The rows below give T cell receptor beta chains drawn from one sample of a study of T cells in Graves' hyperthyroidism and ophthalmopathy. Each CDR3 protein is one row after TCRdb ran MiXCR on the multiplex PCR reads. The sample lists about 360,000 distinct CDR3 sequences; roughly 13% were seen once. Sample: blood. The receptors originated from a young woman with Graves' hyperthyroidism. Both conserved end residues are part of each CDR3. D genes are given only for firm matches.

v_gene: TRBV7-3; d_gene: -; CDR3aa: CASSSQLNTEAFF
v_gene: TRBV20-1; d_gene: TRBD2; CDR3aa: CSAATSGKDYEQYF
v_gene: TRBV20-1; d_gene: TRBD2; CDR3aa: CSADRTSGTDTQYF
v_gene: TRBV6-1; d_gene: TRBD2; CDR3aa: CASRLAGGQDTQYF
v_gene: TRBV5-1; d_gene: -; CDR3aa: CASSWDMTNEQYF
v_gene: TRBV7-9; d_gene: TRBD1; CDR3aa: CASSTGTGSYEQYF
v_gene: TRBV11-2; d_gene: -; CDR3aa: CASSLALTNEKLFF
v_gene: TRBV20-1; d_gene: TRBD1; CDR3aa: CSARDPVGQGDYGYTF
v_gene: TRBV5-1; d_gene: -; CDR3aa: CASSPHWEAKNIQYF
v_gene: TRBV7-9; d_gene: -; CDR3aa: CASSSDPVDEQYF
v_gene: TRBV5-1; d_gene: -; CDR3aa: CASSFLGGRETQYF
v_gene: TRBV4-1; d_gene: TRBD1; CDR3aa: CASSQGTGHSYGYTF
v_gene: TRBV4-1; d_gene: -; CDR3aa: CASSQDLREGWGCGYTF
v_gene: TRBV28; d_gene: TRBD2; CDR3aa: CASREGLARVGELFF
v_gene: TRBV9; d_gene: -; CDR3aa: CASSVEGARGYTF
v_gene: TRBV27; d_gene: -; CDR3aa: CASSPPVSVGPGTDTQYF